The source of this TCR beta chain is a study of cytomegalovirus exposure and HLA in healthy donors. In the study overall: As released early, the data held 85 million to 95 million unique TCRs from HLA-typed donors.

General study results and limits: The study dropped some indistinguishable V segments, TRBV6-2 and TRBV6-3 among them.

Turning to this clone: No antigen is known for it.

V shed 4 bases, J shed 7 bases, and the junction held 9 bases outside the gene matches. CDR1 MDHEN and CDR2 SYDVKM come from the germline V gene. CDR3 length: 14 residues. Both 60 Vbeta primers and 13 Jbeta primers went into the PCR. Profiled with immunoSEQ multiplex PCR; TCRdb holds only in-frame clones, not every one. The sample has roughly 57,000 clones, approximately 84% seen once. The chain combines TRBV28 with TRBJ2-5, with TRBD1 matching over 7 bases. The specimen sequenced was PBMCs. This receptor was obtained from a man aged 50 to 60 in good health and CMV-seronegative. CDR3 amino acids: CASSSPRQGGTQYF. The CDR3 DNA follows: TGTGCCAGCAGTTCACCCCGACAGGGCGGGACCCAGTACTTC.